Presented here are 28 T cell receptor beta chains from one specimen sequenced in a study of identical twins. Using its own MiXCR run on the 5' RACE reads, TCRdb lists one record per CDR3 protein. The sample shows about 690,000 distinct CDR3 sequences, less than 7% of them seen only once. Sequencing used naive T cells sorted from blood. Receptors were obtained from a man between 18 and 35 years old in good health.

This clonotype was counted ten times or more. The chain uses TRBV28 and TRBJ2-3, with D hard to call. This CDR3 spans 16 amino acids. The germline gives CDR1 MDHEN, CDR2 SYDVKM. Trimming took 4 bases from V and 2 from J, leaving 16 bases between them. CDR3 amino acids: CASSSSGPPPTDTQYF. CDR3 DNA sequence: TGTGCCAGCAGTTCCTCCGGGCCTCCGCCCACAGATACGCAGTATTTT. The full variable domain, with the rest looked up from reference TRBV28 and TRBJ2-3, is DVKVTQSSRYLVKRTGEKVFLECVQDMDHENMFWYRQDPGLGLRLIYFSYDVKMKEKGDIPEGYSVSREKKERFSLILESASTNQTSMYLCASSSSGPPPTDTQYFGPGTRLTVL.

This clonotype was seen repeatedly, ten times or more. The CDR3 here is CSATGTQETQYF. The CDR3 bases are TGCAGTGCCACCGGGACTCAAGAGACCCAGTACTTC. The chain combines TRBV20-1 with TRBJ2-5; D may be TRBD2 (6 bases). Per germline, CDR1 DFQATT and CDR2 SNEGSKA (reference sequence). The CDR3 is 12 amino acids. Trimming shortened V by 6 bases and J by 2 bases, and 10 bases separated the two germline ends.

J is TRBJ2-4 and V is TRBV12-3 or TRBV12-4; 12 nucleotides line up with TRBD2. V shed 5 bases and J 0 bases; nucleotides not matched to a gene: 11. The CDR3 has 19 residues. The DNA for the CDR3 is TGTGCCAGCAGTCACGTGGGACTAGCGGGTCTACTAGCCAAAAACATTCAGTACTTC. This sequence encodes CASSHVGLAGLLAKNIQYF.

At least ten counts were recorded for this clonotype. The rearrangement joins TRBV29-1 to TRBJ2-5, with TRBD2 identical over 8 bases. The CDR3 consists of 17 residues. The V segment lost 0 bases and the J segment 5 bases; nucleotides outside the gene matches: 14. Looked up from germline, CDR1 is SQVTM and CDR2 is ANQGSEA. The CDR3, as DNA: TGCAGCGTTGAAGAGGGTAGGGGACTAGTTTCTGAGGAGACCCAGTACTTC. Translation: CSVEEGRGLVSEETQYF.

This clonotype has a handful of counts. The chain combines TRBV21-1 with TRBJ2-7; no check of the table's D call, TRBD1, against the DNA was made. TRBV21-1 is a pseudogene segment. The CDR3 extends over 11 amino acids. The CDR3 DNA reads as TGTGCCAGCGTCCGGGGCTACGAGCAGTACGTC. This encodes CASVRGYEQYV.

This clonotype was seen ten or more times. The chain couples TRBV25-1 to TRBJ2-1; D may match TRBD1 or TRBD2 (5 bases each). Trimming cost V 0 bases and J 4 bases, with 16 bases left between them. The CDR3 is 17 residues long. Germline CDR1 and CDR2: MGHDK and SYGVNS. CDR3 loop: CASSEYGEGPGYNEQFF. In nucleotides, the CDR3 is TGTGCCAGCAGTGAATACGGCGAGGGGCCAGGGTACAATGAGCAGTTCTTC.

This clonotype came up many times. This chain connects TRBV12-3 or TRBV12-4 to TRBJ2-3; possibly TRBD2 for D (6 bases). V was trimmed by 6 bases and J by 3 bases, leaving 13 bases between them. CDR3 length equals 14 residues. CDR3 sequence (DNA): TGTGCCAGCAGGTCAGCGGGTCGGACAGATACGCAGTATTTT. It yields the protein CASRSAGRTDTQYF.

This clonotype has a count of ten or more. V and J are TRBV4-1 and TRBJ1-1; 8 nucleotides match TRBD1. Trimming removed 1 base from V and 8 bases from J; junction bases left unmatched: 3. This CDR3 is built from 13 residues. Per germline, CDR1 MGHRA and CDR2 YSYEKL. CDR3 bases: TGCGCCAGCAGCCAAGTTTGGACAGGGGAAGCTTTCTTT. Protein sequence: CASSQVWTGEAFF.

This clonotype was detected many times. The gene calls are TRBV29-1 and TRBJ2-7, with 8 bases lining up with TRBD1. The CDR3 is made up of 12 amino acids. From germline, CDR1 is SQVTM and CDR2 ANQGSEA. The V and J ends lost 6 bases and 3 bases, in that order; junction bases with no gene match: 4. The CDR3 DNA follows: TGCAGCGTAGGACAGGGACACTACGAGCAGTACTTC. Translated: CSVGQGHYEQYF.

This clonotype was counted at least ten times. V and J are TRBV12-3 or TRBV12-4 and TRBJ1-1; D not certain. CDR3 length equals 12 residues. Trimming stripped 3 bases from V and 7 bases from J, with 9 bases between. The CDR3 bases are TGTGCCAGCAGTTTGTGGTTGAATGAAGCTTTCTTT. This sequence encodes CASSLWLNEAFF.

This clonotype was observed many times. The rearrangement joins TRBV5-6 to TRBJ2-1; TRBD2 matches at 8 bases. The length of the CDR3 is 15 residues. Trimming cost V 0 bases and J 6 bases; bases outside gene matches: 5. The germline CDR1 and CDR2 sequences are SGHDT and YYEEEE. The CDR3 bases are TGTGCCAGCAGCTTGGATGTAGCGGGAAGCAATGAGCAGTTCTTC. Its translation is CASSLDVAGSNEQFF.

The chain carries TRBV5-1 and TRBJ2-3; D is unclear. This CDR3 has 16 amino acids. Per the germline V gene, CDR1 is SGHRS and CDR2 is YFSETQ. Trimming shortened V by 1 base and J by 1 base, and 13 bases separated the two germline ends. The CDR3 nucleotides read TGCGCCAGCAGCTTGTCTTCTGGGTCGGGCACAGATACGCAGTATTTT. It is translated as CASSLSSGSGTDTQYF.

This chain links TRBV20-1 with TRBJ1-2; perhaps TRBD1 as D (6 bases). CDR1 DFQATT and CDR2 SNEGSKA come from the germline V gene (reference sequence). The CDR3 runs to 14 residues. The V end lost 6 bases, the J end lost 7 bases, and 21 bases lay between the germline ends. The CDR3 protein is CSAKITGNVAGYTF. CDR3 nucleotides: TGCAGTGCCAAAATTACAGGGAACGTCGCTGGCTACACCTTC.

The chain employs TRBV5-4 and TRBJ1-2; 10 bases match TRBD1. The CDR3 consists of 14 residues. Germline CDR1 reads SGHNT; CDR2 reads YYREEE (reference sequence). V shed 4 bases, J shed 6 bases, and the junction held 6 bases outside the gene matches. Here the CDR3 DNA reads TGTGCCAGCAGCCTGACAGGGGGCGCAGATGGCTACACCTTC. Its translation is CASSLTGGADGYTF.

This clonotype was seen many times. The junction and the germline gene differ at one end; a read error may be behind it. V usage is TRBV7-8 and J usage is TRBJ2-3, with TRBD2 identical over 13 bases. The CDR3 is made up of 16 amino acids. Germline CDR1 reads SGHVS; CDR2 reads FQNEAQ. CDR3 region: CASSLGLAGRTDTQYF. The CDR3 DNA sequence: TGCGCCAGCAGCTTGGGACTAGCGGGACGCACAGATACGCAGTATTTT. The full variable domain, its missing parts supplied by reference TRBV7-8 and TRBJ2-3, is GAGVSQSPRYKVAKRGQDVALRCDPISGHVSLFWYQQALGQGPEFLTYFQNEAQLDKSGLPSDRFFAERPEGSVSTLKIQRTQQEDSAVYLCASSLGLAGRTDTQYFGPGTRLTVL.

This clonotype was observed a few times. This rearrangement joins TRBV6-5 to TRBJ2-2; D unresolved. V dropped 4 bases and J dropped 8 bases, with 8 bases sitting between them. Germline V gene data show CDR1 as MNHEY and CDR2 as SVGAGI. The CDR3 has 12 amino acids. The CDR3, as DNA: TGTGCCAGCAGTTCCCTAAGTGGGGAGCTGTTTTTT. This encodes CASSSLSGELFF.

In its sample, this clonotype was seen many times. This chain uses TRBV20-1 with TRBJ2-3; 9 bases align to TRBD2. Germline CDR1 reads DFQATT; CDR2 reads SNEGSKA (reference sequence). The V gene end was trimmed by 0 bases and the J gene end by 1 base; junction bases not matched to a gene: 5. This CDR3 contains 16 residues. The CDR3 region has the DNA TGCAGTGCTAGAGATCTCGCTAGCGGGGGCACAGATACGCAGTATTTT. Protein sequence: CSARDLASGGTDTQYF.

This clonotype was seen a few times. The chain combines TRBV20-1 with TRBJ2-3; 9 bases are shared with TRBD2. Germline V gives CDR1 DFQATT, CDR2 SNEGSKA (reference sequence). The CDR3 extends over 15 amino acids. V dropped 7 bases and J dropped 0; count of bases not matched to a gene: 8. This CDR3 is CSGPALAGSTDTQYF. For the CDR3, the DNA is TGCAGTGGCCCTGCGCTAGCGGGGAGCACAGATACGCAGTATTTT.

The CDR3 loop reads CASSTTGGLYEQYF. CDR3 DNA: TGTGCCAGCAGTACGACAGGGGGCTTGTACGAGCAGTACTTC. The chain combines TRBV11-2 with TRBJ2-7; 10 bases are shared with TRBD1. There are 14 residues in the CDR3. Germline V lookup: CDR1 SGHAT, CDR2 FQNNGV. V shed 6 bases and J 4 bases; nucleotides not matched to a gene: 6.

In its sample, this clonotype was seen a few times. The V call is TRBV10-3, the J call TRBJ2-7; 8 nucleotides align to TRBD2. The CDR3 sequence is 13 residues long. V was pared by 6 bases and J by 4 bases, with 5 bases of the junction left unmatched. Per germline, CDR1 ENHRY and CDR2 SYGVKD. DNA for the CDR3: TGTGCCATCAGACCAGCGGGGGCATACGAGCAGTACTTC. Encoded protein: CAIRPAGAYEQYF.

In its sample, this clonotype was seen a few times. This chain joins TRBV12-3 or TRBV12-4 and TRBJ2-5; D is ambiguous. With 7 bases removed from V and 4 bases from J, the gap between germline ends came to 16 bases. This CDR3 region has 14 residues. CDR3 in amino acids: CASNPIGLGETQYF. The CDR3 DNA reads TGTGCCAGCAACCCGATTGGCTTGGGAGAGACCCAGTACTTC.

This chain uses TRBV12-3 or TRBV12-4 with TRBJ2-7; 7 bases fit TRBD2. This CDR3 is built from 13 residues. Trimming removed 6 bases from V and 3 bases from J; junction bases left unmatched: 5. CDR3 coding DNA: TGTGCCAGCAGACAAAGCGGGGTCTACGAGCAGTACTTC. Its translation: CASRQSGVYEQYF.

This clonotype was seen ten or more times. This sequence joins TRBV7-3 and TRBJ2-3, with D uncertain. The V and J ends lost 6 bases and 2 bases respectively, with 21 bases between them. The CDR3 sequence is 17 residues long. Germline assignment: CDR1 SGHTA and CDR2 FQGTGA. The CDR3 protein is CASRPPGLMPLTDTQYF. In nucleotides, the CDR3 is TGTGCCAGCAGACCGCCGGGTTTAATGCCCCTCACAGATACGCAGTATTTT.

This clonotype showed up many times. As DNA, the CDR3 is TGTGCCAGCAGTGCGCCGGGACAGGCGGACGGACAGGGGACCGGAGCCCTCCACTTT. It is translated as CASSAPGQADGQGTGALHF. The chain is built from TRBV12-3 or TRBV12-4 and TRBJ1-6, with 9 bases fitting TRBD1. J was trimmed by 14 bases and V by 5 bases; bases with no gene match: 25. The length of the CDR3 is 19 residues.

This clonotype was detected many times. The genes are TRBV29-1 and TRBJ2-4; D possibly uses TRBD1 or TRBD2 (5 bases each). This CDR3 is built from 12 residues. In germline, CDR1 is SQVTM, CDR2 ANQGSEA. Trimming left V 5 bases short and J 6 bases short, with 11 bases between. The CDR3 loop reads CSVWGTGNIQYF. CDR3 in DNA: TGCAGCGTTTGGGGGACGGGAAACATTCAGTACTTC.

Details on this clonotype: At one boundary the junction diverges from the germline segment, which might be a read error. The chain is built from TRBV18 and TRBJ2-2, with D tentatively TRBD1 or TRBD2 (6 bases each). Per the germline V gene, CDR1 is KGHSH and CDR2 is LQKENI. The CDR3 extends over 14 amino acids. In DNA form, the CDR3 reads TGTGCCAGCTCACCACGCGGGGACACCAGGGAGCTGTTTTTT. As protein: CASSPRGDTRELFF.

This clonotype has a count of ten or more. In nucleotides, the CDR3 is TGTGCCAGCAGTTTAGCGACAGTGGGGGGGGAGCTGTTTTTT. Protein product: CASSLATVGGELFF. This chain uses TRBV12-3 or TRBV12-4 with TRBJ2-2; D is perhaps TRBD1 (5 bases). Trimming took off 0 bases at V and 8 bases at J, with 10 bases between the two ends. This CDR3 is built from 14 residues.

This clonotype was detected ten times or more. The genes are TRBV20-1 and TRBJ2-5; tentatively, D is TRBD2 (6 bases). Trimming left V 3 bases short and J 3 bases short, with 17 bases between. The germline V gene has CDR1 DFQATT and CDR2 SNEGSKA (reference sequence). CDR3 length equals 15 residues. DNA for the CDR3: TGCAGTGCTAGTCTAGTCGCGGGGAATAAAGAGACCCAGTACTTC. Translation: CSASLVAGNKETQYF.